The clone carrying this TCR beta chain was seen only a few times. As yet, its antigen is unknown. Exclusion criteria comprised uncontrolled infection, other autoimmune disease, pregnancy or lactation. Clinical symptoms, serum thyroxine, TRAb, thyroid ultrasound and orbital computed tomography established diagnosis. CDR3 length: 15 residues. Per the germline V gene, CDR1 is MDHEN and CDR2 is SYDVKM. V shed 1 base and J shed 6 bases, with 13 bases lying between them. TCR beta CDR3 region amplification was performed from RNA transcripts. Initially, a first-round RT-PCR of the TCR CDR3 employed the HTBI primer set. From the multiplex PCR reads, TCRdb called clonotypes with MiXCR, one entry per CDR3 protein. Among 250,000 to 300,000 distinct CDR3 sequences listed, roughly 19% were seen once. The entry originates in a study of T cells in Graves' hyperthyroidism and ophthalmopathy. The study, taken as a whole, reports: Most expanded thyroid clonotypes above 0.001 recurred in blood. Classification by a 13 V-J model distinguished ophthalmopathy from stable hyperthyroidism.

Material: blood. This sequence was found in a man aged 45-65 years with Graves' ophthalmopathy. This chain joins TRBV28 and TRBJ2-4; D is unclear. The CDR3 reads CASSLLGFALNIQYF. The CDR3 DNA reads TGTGCCAGCAGTTTATTGGGGTTCGCGTTAAACATTCAGTACTTC.